This TCR beta chain was retrieved from a study of OX40 agonist ivuxolimab in advanced cancers. At the level of the whole study: The costimulatory receptor OX40 (CD134) was targeted by ivuxolimab, a fully human IgG2 agonistic monoclonal antibody. Of the 50 to 55 dose-escalation patients, hepatocellular carcinoma was present in roughly 19, melanoma in roughly 15, renal cell carcinoma in 9 and head and neck cancer in 9. The paper reports the monotherapy dose-escalation portion (N ≈ 52 patients) of the phase I ivuxolimab trial. The point of sequencing TCRbeta in the periphery was to test whether ivuxolimab changed TCR sequence diversity and drove clonal T-cell expansion. Intravenous ivuxolimab was administered to patients every 2 weeks at six dose levels: 0.01, 0.1, 0.3, 1.5, 3 and 10 mg/kg. Partial responses were achieved by three dose-escalation patients, of whom one had hepatocellular carcinoma and two had cutaneous melanoma. A male proportion of around 83% and a mean age of approximately 55 years, ranging from about 23 to 90, were recorded for the dose-escalation cohort. Patients were allowed to have had prior anti-PD-1, anti-PD-L1 or anti-CTLA-4 therapy, and 40% of the dose-escalation patients had previously received checkpoint inhibitors. Summary of the overall study and its limitations: Partial responders in the 0.1-3.0 mg/kg groups had among the lowest normalized peripheral clonal expansion, especially among CD8+ T cells. After ivuxolimab, CD8+ T cells had more expanded clones than CD4+ T cells on average. Low levels of normalized T-cell clonal expansion were also seen in some nonresponding patients. The antigen specificity of the peripheral T cells that underwent clonal expansion was not determined. At doses of 0.1 to 3.0 mg/kg, clonal expansion of both CD4+ and CD8+ T cells in blood was seen between baseline and week 6.

Genomic DNA was extracted from sorted cells for sequencing of the TCRbeta CDR3 region. The immunoSEQ Assay was used for sequencing of TCRbeta CDR3 regions. TCRdb mirrors the immuneACCESS table, restricted to in-frame sequences. Some clones are absent from its copies; in checked studies, under half trace to an unresolved V gene, and the reason for the others is unknown. Present in this sample are tens of thousands of clones, more than 75% of which were seen just once. 2.6% of the sample lies in the top ten. Points on this clone: The antigen it recognizes is unknown. There are no base qualities to consult, and no much larger clone falls within one base.

Patients with autoimmune disease history or receiving systemic immunosuppression were excluded from the trial. Peripheral blood for TCR sequencing was collected from all dose cohorts at baseline, on cycle 4 day 1, and on cycle 7 day 1. The samples were taken from a phase I, first-in-human, multicenter, open-label dose-escalation trial of ivuxolimab. The trial enrolled adults with locally advanced or metastatic head and neck squamous cell, hepatocellular, melanoma or renal cell carcinoma. Before TCR sequencing, CD4+ T cells and CD8+ T cells from peripheral blood were sorted into separate populations. V drops 6 bases and J drops 2 bases, leaving 13 bases in between. Counted from cysteine to phenylalanine, this CDR3 has 14 amino acids. Only the CDR3 DNA is retained, 42 bases long and in frame from the first base. From the germline V gene, CDR1 is MGHDK and CDR2 is SYGVNS.

This receptor chain uses TRBV25-1 and TRBJ2-5; the D call is tentative, TRBD1 or TRBD2, as each matches 5 bases. The sequences come from CD4+ or CD8+ T cells sorted from blood, collected in a trial of the OX40 agonist ivuxolimab. The receptor was isolated from an adult with an advanced solid tumor such as melanoma, head and neck, liver or kidney cancer. The CDR3 reads CASSGTNYQETQYF. The DNA is as follows: TGTGCCAGCAGCGGGACCAACTATCAAGAGACCCAGTACTTC. Where the CDR3 stops, the reference TRBV25-1 and TRBJ2-5 genes take over; the full variable domain is EADIYQTPRYLVIGTGKKITLECSQTMGHDKMYWYQQDPGMELHLIHYSYGVNSTEKGDLSSESTVSRIRTEHFPLTLESARPSHTSQYLCASSGTNYQETQYFGPGTRLLVL.